The rows below give T cell receptor beta chains drawn from one sample of a study of blood T cell repertoires in COVID-19. Sequenced by immunoSEQ multiplex PCR; TCRdb stores in-frame clones only, minus some. The table records roughly 62,000 clones, roughly 80% of them present only once. Input material: peripheral blood. These receptor sequences come from a woman aged 80 or older with active or convalescent COVID-19. The CDR3 runs from the conserved cysteine through the conserved F or W. The D gene is left open where the match is weak. Size values are once, few and many counts, or a class for expanded clones, and some rows have none.

j_call: TRBJ1-3
v_call: TRBV2
d_call: TRBD1
clone_size: -
cdr3_aa: CASSVDREANGNTIYF
cdr3_nt: TGTGCCAGCAGCGTCGACAGGGAGGCGAATGGAAACACCATATATTTT

j_call: TRBJ2-1
v_call: TRBV30
d_call: -
clone_size: -
cdr3_aa: CAWSVGVPPSYNEQFF
cdr3_nt: TGTGCCTGGAGTGTAGGGGTTCCTCCCTCCTACAATGAGCAGTTCTTC

j_call: TRBJ2-1
v_call: TRBV6-2/TRBV6-3
d_call: -
clone_size: -
cdr3_aa: CASSRGGWSYNEQFF
cdr3_nt: TGTGCCAGCAGTAGGGGGGGATGGTCCTACAATGAGCAGTTCTTC

j_call: TRBJ1-1
v_call: TRBV5-4
d_call: -
clone_size: -
cdr3_aa: CASSPRGAAGNTEAFF
cdr3_nt: TGTGCCAGCAGCCCGCGGGGGGCAGCCGGGAACACTGAAGCTTTCTTT

j_call: TRBJ1-2
v_call: TRBV10-3
d_call: -
clone_size: few
cdr3_aa: CAISESTPNYGYTF
cdr3_nt: TGTGCCATCAGTGAGTCTACACCTAACTATGGCTACACCTTC

j_call: TRBJ1-6
v_call: TRBV11-2
d_call: -
clone_size: -
cdr3_aa: CASSLPLKSPLHF
cdr3_nt: TGTGCCAGCAGCTTACCCCTAAAATCACCCCTCCACTTT

j_call: TRBJ2-3
v_call: TRBV30
d_call: TRBD1
clone_size: few
cdr3_aa: CAWSFRGRTDTQYF
cdr3_nt: TGTGCCTGGAGTTTCAGGGGGCGCACAGATACGCAGTATTTT

j_call: TRBJ2-5
v_call: TRBV6-2/TRBV6-3
d_call: -
clone_size: -
cdr3_aa: CASSYQGSRETQYF
cdr3_nt: TGTGCCAGCAGTTATCAGGGTAGTAGGGAGACCCAGTACTTC

j_call: TRBJ1-1
v_call: TRBV6-5
d_call: -
clone_size: -
cdr3_aa: CASSNGVYTEAFF
cdr3_nt: TGTGCCAGCAGCAACGGGGTCTACACTGAAGCTTTCTTT

j_call: TRBJ2-5
v_call: TRBV2
d_call: -
clone_size: -
cdr3_aa: CASGLQETQYF
cdr3_nt: TGTGCCAGCGGACTACAAGAGACCCAGTACTTC

j_call: TRBJ2-2
v_call: TRBV28
d_call: -
clone_size: once
cdr3_aa: CASTKETGELFF
cdr3_nt: TGTGCCAGCACTAAGGAGACCGGGGAGCTGTTTTTT

j_call: TRBJ2-1
v_call: TRBV9
d_call: -
clone_size: -
cdr3_aa: CASGVGNYYNEQFF
cdr3_nt: TGTGCCAGCGGTGTAGGGAACTATTACAATGAGCAGTTCTTC

j_call: TRBJ1-6
v_call: TRBV6-5
d_call: -
clone_size: -
cdr3_aa: CASSQQGSVYSPLHF
cdr3_nt: TGTGCCAGCAGCCAACAGGGTTCGGTGTATTCACCCCTCCACTTT

j_call: TRBJ2-7
v_call: TRBV5-1
d_call: TRBD2
clone_size: -
cdr3_aa: CASSSRGLAVSYEQYF
cdr3_nt: TGCGCCAGCAGCTCGCGCGGACTAGCGGTTTCCTACGAGCAGTACTTC

j_call: TRBJ2-4
v_call: TRBV5-1
d_call: TRBD1
clone_size: -
cdr3_aa: CASSPRQGDVQNIQYF
cdr3_nt: TGCGCCAGCAGCCCTCGACAGGGAGATGTCCAAAACATTCAGTACTTC

j_call: TRBJ1-1
v_call: TRBV11-2
d_call: -
clone_size: once
cdr3_aa: CASSHMSRGWDTEAFF
cdr3_nt: TGTGCCAGCAGCCATATGTCTAGGGGCTGGGACACTGAAGCTTTCTTT

j_call: TRBJ2-7
v_call: TRBV6-1
d_call: TRBD1
clone_size: -
cdr3_aa: CASSDGTGLLHEQYF
cdr3_nt: TGTGCCAGCAGTGACGGGACAGGGCTTCTTCACGAGCAGTACTTC

j_call: TRBJ1-1
v_call: TRBV3-1/TRBV3-2
d_call: -
clone_size: medium-sized
cdr3_aa: CASSQLGGGVNTEAFF
cdr3_nt: TGTGCCAGCAGCCAACTCGGGGGAGGGGTGAACACTGAAGCTTTCTTT

j_call: TRBJ1-2
v_call: TRBV6-5
d_call: -
clone_size: -
cdr3_aa: CASRRGPQYGYTF
cdr3_nt: TGTGCCAGCAGAAGAGGGCCACAGTATGGCTACACCTTC

j_call: TRBJ2-1
v_call: TRBV14
d_call: TRBD1
clone_size: -
cdr3_aa: CASSQEWGTAYNEQFF
cdr3_nt: TGTGCCAGCAGCCAAGAGTGGGGGACAGCATACAATGAGCAGTTCTTC

j_call: TRBJ1-1
v_call: TRBV10-3
d_call: -
clone_size: few
cdr3_aa: CAIGTAMNTEAFF
cdr3_nt: TGTGCCATCGGTACAGCAATGAACACTGAAGCTTTCTTT

j_call: TRBJ1-1
v_call: TRBV6-4
d_call: TRBD1
clone_size: -
cdr3_aa: CASSRGRDSEAFF
cdr3_nt: TGTGCCAGCAGTAGGGGGCGCGACTCTGAAGCTTTCTTT

j_call: TRBJ1-6
v_call: TRBV6-4
d_call: TRBD1
clone_size: -
cdr3_aa: CASSKGAADNSPLHF
cdr3_nt: TGTGCCAGCTCCAAGGGGGCGGCAGATAATTCACCCCTCCACTTT

j_call: TRBJ1-2
v_call: TRBV13
d_call: TRBD1
clone_size: once
cdr3_aa: CASSSRQGAGGYTF
cdr3_nt: TGTGCCAGCAGCTCACGACAGGGGGCGGGTGGCTACACCTTC

j_call: TRBJ1-2
v_call: TRBV19
d_call: -
clone_size: few
cdr3_aa: CASSIGAVTTGGGYTF
cdr3_nt: TGTGCCAGTAGTATCGGGGCAGTCACCACCGGGGGTGGCTACACCTTC

j_call: TRBJ1-2
v_call: TRBV19
d_call: TRBD1
clone_size: once
cdr3_aa: CASRDRDANYGYTF
cdr3_nt: TGTGCCAGTAGGGACAGGGACGCTAACTATGGCTACACCTTC

j_call: TRBJ2-2
v_call: TRBV19
d_call: TRBD1
clone_size: -
cdr3_aa: CASRGQGAGELFF
cdr3_nt: TGTGCCAGTAGGGGACAGGGTGCCGGGGAGCTGTTTTTT

j_call: TRBJ1-1
v_call: TRBV19
d_call: TRBD1
clone_size: -
cdr3_aa: CASRNRGGTEAFF
cdr3_nt: TGTGCCAGTAGGAACAGGGGGGGCACTGAAGCTTTCTTT

j_call: TRBJ1-2
v_call: TRBV7-9
d_call: -
clone_size: -
cdr3_aa: CASSLTTAFYGYTF
cdr3_nt: TGTGCCAGCAGCTTAACGACAGCATTCTATGGCTACACCTTC

j_call: TRBJ1-1
v_call: TRBV5-1
d_call: TRBD1
clone_size: -
cdr3_aa: CASSWGTGGTEAFF
cdr3_nt: TGCGCCAGCAGCTGGGGGACAGGGGGCACTGAAGCTTTCTTT

j_call: TRBJ1-4
v_call: TRBV5-1
d_call: -
clone_size: -
cdr3_aa: CASSLRETNEKLFF
cdr3_nt: TGCGCCAGCAGCTTACGAGAAACTAATGAAAAACTGTTTTTT

j_call: TRBJ1-2
v_call: TRBV15
d_call: -
clone_size: -
cdr3_aa: CATSRDRPNQASSF
cdr3_nt: TGTGCCACCAGCAGAGATCGCCCCAACCAGGCTTCATCCTTC

j_call: TRBJ2-7
v_call: TRBV2
d_call: -
clone_size: few
cdr3_aa: CASSEFSSAESYEQYF
cdr3_nt: TGTGCCAGCAGTGAGTTCTCCTCAGCGGAATCCTACGAGCAGTACTTC

j_call: TRBJ2-1
v_call: TRBV2
d_call: TRBD1
clone_size: -
cdr3_aa: CASRSTGSTQFF
cdr3_nt: TGTGCCAGCAGGTCGACAGGGTCAACTCAGTTCTTC

j_call: TRBJ2-2
v_call: TRBV6-5
d_call: -
clone_size: -
cdr3_aa: CASSWGRILTGELFF
cdr3_nt: TGTGCCAGCAGTTGGGGCAGGATCTTAACCGGGGAGCTGTTTTTT

j_call: TRBJ2-7
v_call: TRBV5-6
d_call: TRBD1
clone_size: -
cdr3_aa: CASSLILTGEYEQYF
cdr3_nt: TGTGCCAGCAGCTTAATCCTTACAGGGGAGTACGAGCAGTACTTC

j_call: TRBJ1-3
v_call: TRBV5-1
d_call: -
clone_size: -
cdr3_aa: CASSLGGSGNTIYF
cdr3_nt: TGCGCCAGCAGCTTGGGAGGGTCCGGAAACACCATATATTTT

j_call: TRBJ2-3
v_call: TRBV5-1
d_call: -
clone_size: -
cdr3_aa: CASSLGRGRTDTQYF
cdr3_nt: TGCGCCAGCAGCTTGGGGCGGGGGCGCACAGATACGCAGTATTTT

j_call: TRBJ1-4
v_call: TRBV11-3
d_call: -
clone_size: few
cdr3_aa: CASSSGLNNEKLFF
cdr3_nt: TGTGCCAGCAGCTCGGGACTGAATAATGAAAAACTGTTTTTT

j_call: TRBJ2-1
v_call: TRBV7-3
d_call: TRBD2
clone_size: -
cdr3_aa: CASSLSGGNNEQFF
cdr3_nt: TGTGCCAGCAGCTTAAGCGGGGGAAACAATGAGCAGTTCTTC

j_call: TRBJ1-5
v_call: TRBV6-5
d_call: -
clone_size: -
cdr3_aa: CASSWTSGGNQPQHF
cdr3_nt: TGTGCCAGCAGTTGGACCTCAGGGGGCAATCAGCCCCAGCATTTT

j_call: TRBJ1-1
v_call: TRBV5-1
d_call: TRBD1
clone_size: -
cdr3_aa: CASSPLTGQGADTEAFF
cdr3_nt: TGCGCCAGCAGCCCGTTAACGGGACAGGGGGCAGACACTGAAGCTTTCTTT

j_call: TRBJ1-4
v_call: TRBV3-1/TRBV3-2
d_call: TRBD1
clone_size: -
cdr3_aa: CASSHGQGSEKLFF
cdr3_nt: TGTGCCAGCAGCCACGGACAGGGCTCTGAAAAACTGTTTTTT

j_call: TRBJ1-5
v_call: TRBV5-1
d_call: TRBD1
clone_size: -
cdr3_aa: CASSPGDREGNQPQHF
cdr3_nt: TGCGCCAGCAGCCCGGGGGACAGGGAGGGCAATCAGCCCCAGCATTTT